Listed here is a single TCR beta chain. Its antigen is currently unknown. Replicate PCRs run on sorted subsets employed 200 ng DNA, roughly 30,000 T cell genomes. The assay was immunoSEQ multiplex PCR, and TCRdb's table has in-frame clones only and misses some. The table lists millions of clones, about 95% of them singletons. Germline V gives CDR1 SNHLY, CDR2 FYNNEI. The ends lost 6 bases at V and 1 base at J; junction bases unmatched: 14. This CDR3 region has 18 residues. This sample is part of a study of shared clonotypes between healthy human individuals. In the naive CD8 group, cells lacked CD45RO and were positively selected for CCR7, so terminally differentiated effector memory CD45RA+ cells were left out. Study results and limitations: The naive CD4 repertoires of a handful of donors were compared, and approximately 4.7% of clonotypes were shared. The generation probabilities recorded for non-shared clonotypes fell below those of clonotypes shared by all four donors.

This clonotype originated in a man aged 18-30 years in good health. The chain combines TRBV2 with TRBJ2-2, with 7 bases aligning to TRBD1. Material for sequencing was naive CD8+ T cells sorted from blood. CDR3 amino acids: CASRPPGQPPVNTGELFF. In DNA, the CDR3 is TGTGCCAGCAGACCCCCGGGACAGCCGCCGGTGAACACCGGGGAGCTGTTTTTT.